This T cell receptor beta chain was sequenced during a study of shared clonotypes between healthy human individuals. Study-wide results and limits: Investigators expected sequencing depth to affect clonotype sharing among donors. When naive CD4 clonotypes were compared across several donors, roughly 4.9% were shared.

This CDR3 region has 13 residues. V lost 0 bases to trimming and J lost 5 bases, with 8 bases between them. Germline V gene data show CDR1 as SGHNT and CDR2 as YYREEE (reference sequence). The material for each subset, its genomic DNA, was split evenly across several immunoSEQ plates. TCRdb's copy holds only in-frame clones and misses some; the assay was immunoSEQ multiplex PCR. The sample lists some 550,000 clones, almost 97% seen once, with around 0.06% in the top ten. As to this clone: Its antigen is currently unknown. Other DNA sequences in this sample translate to the same CDR3.

The sequence derives from a woman in her twenties or thirties in good health. The sequencing sample was made of naive CD4+ T cells sorted from blood. Subset here: CD45RA+ positively selected. V gene TRBV5-4 combines with J gene TRBJ1-1, with D hard to call. CDR3 coding DNA: TGTGCCAGCAGCTTGGGAGTGGGGACTGAAGCTTTCTTT. Its protein product is CASSLGVGTEAFF.